Presented here are 10 T cell receptor beta chains from one specimen sequenced in a study of early T cells in non-severe SARS-CoV-2 infection. TCRdb reprocessed the 5' RACE reads with MiXCR, giving one entry per CDR3 protein. The sample has approximately 66,000 distinct CDR3 sequences, approximately 13% seen once. Material for sequencing was whole blood. The receptors stem from an adult who was a healthcare worker with PCR-confirmed SARS-CoV-2 infection or an uninfected control (not recorded which).

This clonotype was seen ten or more times. The chain combines TRBV6-6 with TRBJ1-3, with D unclear. This CDR3 comprises 14 residues. V lost 0 bases to trimming and J lost 3 bases, with 6 bases between them. Germline V gene data show CDR1 as MNHNY and CDR2 as SVGAGI (reference sequence). The CDR3 spells CASSYSQSGNTIYF. CDR3 in DNA: TGTGCCAGCAGTTACTCGCAGAGTGGAAACACCATATATTTT.

This clonotype was detected many times. The V call is TRBV20-1, the J call TRBJ2-1, with a tentative D call TRBD2 (5 bases). Between the trimmed V and J ends, which lost 0 bases and 0 bases, there was a span of 9 bases. Germline CDR1 reads DFQATT; CDR2 reads SNEGSKA (reference sequence). This CDR3 comprises 15 residues. CDR3 sequence: CSARDVGSSYNEQFF. In nucleotides, the CDR3 is TGCAGTGCTAGAGATGTAGGGAGCTCCTACAATGAGCAGTTCTTC.

This clonotype has more than one count but fewer than ten. This chain joins TRBV5-1 and TRBJ2-1; the D is unclear. V lost 0 bases and J lost 2, with 6 bases in between. The CDR3 extends over 14 amino acids. The germline V gene has CDR1 SGHRS and CDR2 YFSETQ. DNA of the CDR3: TGCGCCAGCAGCTTGGAGTATGCCTACAATGAGCAGTTCTTC. This gives the protein CASSLEYAYNEQFF.

This clonotype was seen many times. CDR3 coding DNA: TGTGCCAGCAGCCCGGACGATCACTATGGCTACACCTTC. It specifies CASSPDDHYGYTF. V usage is TRBV12-3 or TRBV12-4 and J usage is TRBJ1-2; D remains ambiguous. Trimming left V 6 bases short and J 3 bases short, with 11 bases between. CDR3 length: 13 residues.

The sample holds a few counts of this clonotype. This rearrangement joins TRBV4-3 to TRBJ1-1; D uncertain. The CDR3 runs 15 residues. The V gene lost 1 base and the J gene lost 1 base, with 10 bases spanning the gap. The germline CDR1 and CDR2 sequences are LGHNA and YSLEER. This CDR3 is CASSQGSFRNTEAFF. The CDR3 coding sequence is TGCGCCAGCAGCCAAGGTAGTTTTAGGAACACTGAAGCTTTCTTT.

This clonotype was seen many times. V gene TRBV20-1 combines with J gene TRBJ1-1; TRBD1 matches 8 bases. This CDR3 has 13 residues. CDR1 is DFQATT and CDR2 is SNEGSKA in the germline V gene (reference sequence). The ends lost 6 bases at V and 4 bases at J; junction bases unmatched: 7. CDR3 sequence reads: CSAFRGLGTEAFF. The CDR3 DNA follows: TGCAGTGCATTCAGGGGGCTGGGCACTGAAGCTTTCTTT.

This clonotype has a count of ten or more. The chain uses TRBV7-3 and TRBJ2-1; perhaps TRBD2 as D (6 bases). The V and J ends lost 5 bases and 4 bases respectively, with 15 bases between them. The length of the CDR3 is 15 residues. Per the germline V gene, CDR1 is SGHTA and CDR2 is FQGTGA. The CDR3 DNA sequence: TGTGCCAGCAGCGGAACCACAGGAGGGTACAATGAGCAGTTCTTC. Translated, it gives CASSGTTGGYNEQFF.

Turning to this clonotype: A read error is possible here, since a much larger clone lies one base away. The V gene is TRBV12-3 or TRBV12-4, the J gene TRBJ2-7, with a tentative D call TRBD2 (5 bases). The CDR3 totals 14 residues. CDR3: CAGSFSGIPYEQYF. The CDR3 region has the DNA TGTGCCGGCAGTTTCTCCGGGATACCCTACGAGCAGTACTTC.

The rearrangement uses TRBV7-9 and TRBJ2-3; 8 bases are shared with TRBD1. The CDR3 spans 14 residues. From germline, CDR1 is SEHNR and CDR2 FQNEAQ (reference sequence). Trimming took 1 base from V and 15 from J; bases not matched to a gene: 12. CDR3 region: CASSLGFGQGGSYF. For the CDR3, the DNA is TGTGCCAGCAGCTTAGGGTTTGGACAGGGCGGTTCCTATTTT.

In this sample, this clonotype turned up a few times. The rearrangement links TRBV29-1 to TRBJ1-6; D perhaps matches TRBD1 (6 bases). Germline CDR1 reads SQVTM; CDR2 reads ANQGSEA. The CDR3 consists of 12 residues. The V gene lost 6 bases and the J gene lost 4 bases, with 7 bases spanning the gap. CDR3 nucleotide sequence: TGCAGCGTGGACAGATATAATTCACCCCTCCACTTT. This gives the protein CSVDRYNSPLHF. Full variable domain (missing parts from reference TRBV29-1 and TRBJ1-6): SAVISQKPSRDICQRGTSLTIQCQVDSQVTMMFWYRQQPGQSLTLIATANQGSEATYESGFVIDKFPISRPNLTFSTLTVSNMSPEDSSIYLCSVDRYNSPLHFGNGTRLTVT.